This record looks at one T cell receptor beta chain sequence and its context. The source of the sample is a study of OX40 agonist ivuxolimab in advanced cancers. TCRdb's table, derived via immunoSEQ multiplex PCR, lists solely in-frame clones and lacks some. The repertoire has some 37,000 clones, around nine tenths of them found once; the top ten carry about 13%. The TCR sequence derives from an adult with an advanced solid tumor such as melanoma, head and neck, liver or kidney cancer. This specimen was CD4+ or CD8+ T cells sorted from blood, taken in a trial of the OX40 agonist ivuxolimab.

Here the CDR3 reads CASSPREGKAYNEQFF. For the CDR3, the DNA is TGTGCCAGCAGCCCCCGGGAAGGGAAGGCCTACAATGAGCAGTTCTTC. The chain couples TRBV7-9 to TRBJ2-1, with D possibly being TRBD2 (5 bases). This CDR3 region has 16 residues. Germline V gene sequence: CDR1 SEHNR, CDR2 FQNEAQ (reference sequence). Deletions cut 5 bases from V and 2 bases from J, with 16 bases between.